These T cell receptor beta chains were read from a single sample in a study of OX40 agonist ivuxolimab in advanced cancers. The table came from immunoSEQ multiplex PCR; TCRdb's copy has only in-frame clones and leaves some out. The sample holds around 40,000 clones, about 89% seen once. This specimen consisted of CD4+ or CD8+ T cells sorted from blood, obtained in a trial of the OX40 agonist ivuxolimab. The receptors originated from an adult with an advanced solid tumor such as melanoma, head and neck, liver or kidney cancer. Each CDR3 is given without its conserved first and last residue. The order of the fields is V gene, J gene, CDR3 protein.

V gene: TRBV29-1; J gene: TRBJ2-1; CDR3 protein: SGDPFGEQF
V gene: TRBV11-2; J gene: TRBJ1-4; CDR3 protein: ASSLPGQGNEKLF
V gene: TRBV11-2; J gene: TRBJ2-1; CDR3 protein: ASSGPGPEQF
V gene: TRBV14; J gene: TRBJ1-2; CDR3 protein: ASSQDRIGGGYYGYT
V gene: TRBV9; J gene: TRBJ1-2; CDR3 protein: ASSSAGDGYGYT
V gene: TRBV5-5; J gene: TRBJ2-5; CDR3 protein: ASSLHPSGGPETQY
V gene: TRBV5-1; J gene: TRBJ1-2; CDR3 protein: ASSPGQGALNYGYT
V gene: TRBV5-1; J gene: TRBJ1-3; CDR3 protein: ASSLAGGSGNTIY
V gene: TRBV20-1; J gene: TRBJ2-4; CDR3 protein: SAPTRMLQY
V gene: TRBV7-9; J gene: TRBJ1-5; CDR3 protein: ASSSTEGGNQPQH
V gene: TRBV5-1; J gene: TRBJ2-6; CDR3 protein: ASWFGSGANVLT
V gene: TRBV4-1; J gene: TRBJ2-1; CDR3 protein: ASSQDRSRDYNEQF
V gene: TRBV10-1; J gene: TRBJ1-5; CDR3 protein: ASRWQGACNQPQH
V gene: TRBV11-2; J gene: TRBJ1-3; CDR3 protein: ASSPVRSGNTIY
V gene: TRBV14; J gene: TRBJ2-3; CDR3 protein: ASSQWVTDTQY
V gene: TRBV5-1; J gene: TRBJ2-5; CDR3 protein: ASSIGGALQETQY
V gene: TRBV28; J gene: TRBJ1-5; CDR3 protein: ASTSPGGEGNQPQH
V gene: TRBV6-5; J gene: TRBJ1-1; CDR3 protein: ASSPEPTEAF
V gene: TRBV5-4; J gene: TRBJ2-3; CDR3 protein: ASSLRGSDTQY
V gene: TRBV5-1; J gene: TRBJ1-1; CDR3 protein: ASKQLAGDTEAF
V gene: TRBV18; J gene: TRBJ1-4; CDR3 protein: ASSPQGATNEKLF
V gene: TRBV29-1; J gene: TRBJ1-5; CDR3 protein: SVSNTYSNQPQH